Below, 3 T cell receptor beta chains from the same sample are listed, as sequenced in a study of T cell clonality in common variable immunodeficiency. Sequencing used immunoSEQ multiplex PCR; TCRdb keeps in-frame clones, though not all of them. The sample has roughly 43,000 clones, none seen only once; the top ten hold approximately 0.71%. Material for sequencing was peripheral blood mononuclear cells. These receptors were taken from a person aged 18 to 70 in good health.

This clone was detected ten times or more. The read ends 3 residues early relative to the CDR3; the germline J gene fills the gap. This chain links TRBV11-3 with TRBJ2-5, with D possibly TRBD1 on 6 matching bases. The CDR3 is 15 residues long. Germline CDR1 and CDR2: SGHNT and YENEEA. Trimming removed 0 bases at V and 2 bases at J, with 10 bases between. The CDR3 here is CASSLDIGQQETQYF. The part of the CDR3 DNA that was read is TGTGCCAGCAGCTTAGACATAGGACAGCAAGAGACC.

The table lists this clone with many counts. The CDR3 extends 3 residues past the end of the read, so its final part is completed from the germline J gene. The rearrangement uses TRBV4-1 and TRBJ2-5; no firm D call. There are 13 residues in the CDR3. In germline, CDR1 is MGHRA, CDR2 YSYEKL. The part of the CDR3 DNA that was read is TGCGCCAGCAGCCACTGGCCCAACATTACC. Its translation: CASSHWPNIT. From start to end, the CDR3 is CASSHWPNITQYF.

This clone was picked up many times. CDR3 bases read: TGTGCCATCAGTGAACAGGGTCGGTGGGGC. It yields the protein CAISEQGRWG. The entire CDR3 protein is CAISEQGRWGYTF. The chain links TRBV10-3 to TRBJ1-2, with D perhaps matching TRBD1 (6 bases). The read finishes 3 residues shy of the CDR3 end, and the germline J gene is used to complete it. Germline V CDR1 and CDR2: ENHRY, SYGVKD. CDR3 length equals 13 residues.